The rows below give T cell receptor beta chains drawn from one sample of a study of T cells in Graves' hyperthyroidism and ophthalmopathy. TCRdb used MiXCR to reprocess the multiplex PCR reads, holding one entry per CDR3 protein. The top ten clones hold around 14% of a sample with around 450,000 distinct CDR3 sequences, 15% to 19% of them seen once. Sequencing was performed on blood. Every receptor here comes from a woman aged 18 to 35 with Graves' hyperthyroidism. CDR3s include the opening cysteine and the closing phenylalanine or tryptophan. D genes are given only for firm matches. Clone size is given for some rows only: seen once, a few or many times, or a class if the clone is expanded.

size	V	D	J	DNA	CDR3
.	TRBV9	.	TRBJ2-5	TGTGCCAGAAGGGTCCCCCAAGAGACCCAGTACTTC	CARRVPQETQYF
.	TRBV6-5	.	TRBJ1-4	TGTGCCAGCAGTTCGGGCCCGCATGAAAAACTGTTTTTT	CASSSGPHEKLFF
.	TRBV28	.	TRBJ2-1	TGTGCCAGCAGTTCTCCGGGAAGGGGCACAAAGCAGTTCTTC	CASSSPGRGTKQFF
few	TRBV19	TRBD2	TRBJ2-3	TGTGCCAGCACCGCGGGACTAGCGGCCTCTTTTGATACGCAGTATTTT	CASTAGLAASFDTQYF
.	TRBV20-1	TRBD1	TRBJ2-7	TGCAGTGCTAGAAGGCCAGGGGGCTCCTACGAGCAGTACTTC	CSARRPGGSYEQYF
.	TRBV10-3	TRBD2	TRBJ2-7	TGTGCCATCACCTCCGGGACTAGCGGCTACGAGCAGTACTTC	CAITSGTSGYEQYF
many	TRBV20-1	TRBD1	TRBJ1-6	TGCAGTGCTAGAGACAGGGGGCAGAATTCACCCCTCCACTTT	CSARDRGQNSPLHF
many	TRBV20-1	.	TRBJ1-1	TGCAGTGCTACCCATCCTCGAAGTGAAAACACTGAAGCTTTCTTT	CSATHPRSENTEAFF
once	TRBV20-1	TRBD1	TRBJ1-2	TGCAGTGCTAGAGATCTTGGGACAGGGGGCGCATCGTATGGCTACACCTTC	CSARDLGTGGASYGYTF
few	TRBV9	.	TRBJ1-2	TGTGCCACCTCCCGGGGTAACTATGGCTACACCTTC	CATSRGNYGYTF
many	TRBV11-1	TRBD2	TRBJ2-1	TGTGCCAGCAGTCGGACTAGCGGGAGGTTTGGAAATGAGCAGTTCTTC	CASSRTSGRFGNEQFF
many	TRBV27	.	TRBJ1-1	TGTGCCAGCAGTACCGGGATCGAAGCTTTCTTT	CASSTGIEAFF
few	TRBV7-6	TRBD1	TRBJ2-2	TGTGCCAGCAGGTCGGACACAGGGGCTAGGAGGGAGCTGTTTTTT	CASRSDTGARRELFF
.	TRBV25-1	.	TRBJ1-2	TGTGCCAGCAGTGAGGGGGCAGGGTCATTTGGCTACACCTTC	CASSEGAGSFGYTF
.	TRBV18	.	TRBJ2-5	TGTGCCAGCTCACCACCGGTCAGGCGCCAAGAGACCCAGTACTTC	CASSPPVRRQETQYF
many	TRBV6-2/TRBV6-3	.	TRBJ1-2	TGTGCCAGCAGTTATGTTCGAAGGGAACCATATGGCTACACCTTC	CASSYVRREPYGYTF
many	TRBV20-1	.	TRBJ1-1	TGCAGTGCTAGAAATCCTGGGGCAGTCACTGAAGCTTTCTTT	CSARNPGAVTEAFF
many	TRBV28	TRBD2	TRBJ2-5	TGTGCCAGCAGTTTATCGGGCGGGAGAGGGGAAGGGGAGACCCAGTACTTC	CASSLSGGRGEGETQYF
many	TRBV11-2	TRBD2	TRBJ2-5	TGTGCCAGCAACCAAGCGGGGATTGGAGAGACCCAGTACTTC	CASNQAGIGETQYF
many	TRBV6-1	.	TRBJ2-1	TGTGCCAGCAGTGAAAGGCCTTATAACTCTAATGAGCAGTTCTTC	CASSERPYNSNEQFF
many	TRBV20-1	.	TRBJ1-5	TGCAGTGCTTCACAGGTTGAGAATAGCAATCAGCCCCAGCATTTT	CSASQVENSNQPQHF
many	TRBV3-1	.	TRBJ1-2	TGTGCCAGCAGCGATCGGTCTGGGGGAGCGCCCTATGGCTACACCTTC	CASSDRSGGAPYGYTF
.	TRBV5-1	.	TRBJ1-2	TGCGCCAGCAAGGAAGGGAACGCTAACTATGGCTACACCTTC	CASKEGNANYGYTF
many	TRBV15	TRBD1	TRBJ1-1	TGTGCCACCAGCAGAAACACAGGGGGCTGGACTGAAGCTTTCTTT	CATSRNTGGWTEAFF
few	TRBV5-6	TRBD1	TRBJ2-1	TGTGCCAGCAGCTTCGGACAGGGAAGATATGAGCAGTTCTTC	CASSFGQGRYEQFF
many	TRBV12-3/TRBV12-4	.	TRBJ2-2	TGTGCCAGCAGTTTAGGAGGGACCGCGAACACCGGGGAGCTGTTTTTT	CASSLGGTANTGELFF
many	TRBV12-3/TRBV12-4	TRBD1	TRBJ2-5	TGTGCCAGTGGGGGACAGGGGCAAAACCAAGAGACCCAGTACTTC	CASGGQGQNQETQYF
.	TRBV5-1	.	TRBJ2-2	TGCGCCAGCAGCTTGGGACTGGGGTGGACCACCGGGGAGCTGTTTTTT	CASSLGLGWTTGELFF
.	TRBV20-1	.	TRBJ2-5	TGCAGTGCGGCGTCCCCTACAGGAGAGACCCAGTACTTC	CSAASPTGETQYF
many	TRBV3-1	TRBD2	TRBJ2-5	TGTGCCAGCAGCCAACTTCGTGGCGGGAGGGCCCACGAGACCCAGTACTTC	CASSQLRGGRAHETQYF
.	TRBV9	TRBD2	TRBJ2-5	TGTGCCAGCAGCGTAGAGGGACTAGCGGGAGGAGGGGAGACCCAGTACTTC	CASSVEGLAGGGETQYF
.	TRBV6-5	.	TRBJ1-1	TGTGCCAGCAGTTACTCGATATTCCTTAGGGACAAGGAAGCTTTCTTT	CASSYSIFLRDKEAFF
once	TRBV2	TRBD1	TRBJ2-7	TGTGCCAGCCGCCGGACAGGGGCAGGCTACGAGCAGTACTTC	CASRRTGAGYEQYF
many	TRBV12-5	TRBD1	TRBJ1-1	TGTGCTAGTGGAAAGGGGACAGGGGCCCCTCTTTCCCTCAACACTGAAGCTTTCTTT	CASGKGTGAPLSLNTEAFF
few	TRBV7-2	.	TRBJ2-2	TGTGCCAGCAGCTTAGGCCGCCCCGGGGAGCTGTTTTTT	CASSLGRPGELFF
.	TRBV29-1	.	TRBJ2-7	TGCAGCGTTGAAGCCAGAAGGATAGGGAGCTACGAGCAGTACTTC	CSVEARRIGSYEQYF
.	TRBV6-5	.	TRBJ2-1	TGTGCCAGCAGTTACTCGCGACGCCAGTACAATGAGCAGTTCTTC	CASSYSRRQYNEQFF
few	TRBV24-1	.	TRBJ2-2	TGTGCCACCAGTGACCCCGGACGGAACACCGGGGAGCTGTTTTTT	CATSDPGRNTGELFF
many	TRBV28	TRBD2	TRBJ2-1	TGTGCCAGCAGTTTAATAAGCGGGAGCTCCTACAATGAGCAGTTCTTC	CASSLISGSSYNEQFF
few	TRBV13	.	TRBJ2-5	TGTGCCAGCAGTGAACGAACAAGGATGAATCAAGAGACCCAGTACTTC	CASSERTRMNQETQYF
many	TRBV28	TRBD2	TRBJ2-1	TGTGCCAGCAGGGTCGCGGGACTAGCGAGCTCCTACAATGAGCAGTTCTTC	CASRVAGLASSYNEQFF
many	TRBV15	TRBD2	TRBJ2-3	TGTGCCACCAGCAGAGATGGTGGCGGGGGGGACACAGATACGCAGTATTTT	CATSRDGGGGDTDTQYF
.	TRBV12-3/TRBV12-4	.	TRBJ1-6	TGTGCCAGCAGTTTACCTAGGGCCGACTTTTATAATTCACCCCTCCACTTT	CASSLPRADFYNSPLHF
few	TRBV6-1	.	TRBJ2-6	TGTGCCAGCAGAACCATGGGGTCAGGGGCCAACGTCCTGACTTTC	CASRTMGSGANVLTF
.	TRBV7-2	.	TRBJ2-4	.	CASSFWASGSKNIHYF
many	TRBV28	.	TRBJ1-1	TGTGCCAGCAGCTATAGGGGGGCAGAGGGCACTGAAGCTTTCTTT	CASSYRGAEGTEAFF
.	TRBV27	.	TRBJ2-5	TGTGCCAGCAGCCCTATAGGCGGGAAAGAGACCCAGTACTTC	CASSPIGGKETQYF
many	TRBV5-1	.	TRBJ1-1	TGCGCCAGCAGCCCGACCCACAGGGCCGGCACGATGAACACTGAAGCTTTCTTT	CASSPTHRAGTMNTEAFF
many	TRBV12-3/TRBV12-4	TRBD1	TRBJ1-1	TGTGCCAGCAAGGGACAGGTGAACACTGAAGCTTTCTTT	CASKGQVNTEAFF
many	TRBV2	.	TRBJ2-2	TGTGCCAGCAGTTTCAGTGCGGGACGCACCGGGGAGCTGTTTTTT	CASSFSAGRTGELFF
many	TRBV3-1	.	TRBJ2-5	TGTGCCAGCAGCCCGCGGCCCCGCGGAGAGACCCAGTACTTC	CASSPRPRGETQYF
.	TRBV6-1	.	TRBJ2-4	TGTGCCAGCAGACACTCCTCGGGGGGCGAGGGCATTCAGTACTTC	CASRHSSGGEGIQYF
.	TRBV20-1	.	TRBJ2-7	TGCAGTGCCAACAGGGAAACCTACGAGCAGTACTTC	CSANRETYEQYF
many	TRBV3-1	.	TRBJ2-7	TGTGCCAGCAGCCGGAGGGCAGAGAGATCCTACGAGCAGTACTTC	CASSRRAERSYEQYF